This is a list of T cell receptor beta chains from one sample in a study of T-cell reconstitution after alpha-beta-depleted transplantation in children. TCRdb passed the PCR reads through MiXCR, listing each CDR3 protein once. The sample has under 250,000 distinct CDR3 sequences, about 7% seen once. The material sequenced was PBMCs, taken before TCRalphabeta/CD19-depleted stem cell transplant. These receptors all come from a boy between 2 and 10 years old with acute lymphoblastic leukemia, due to receive a stem cell transplant. Each CDR3 is given with its conserved first and last residue. A D gene is named only where the DNA matches it firmly. For some rows the clone size is stated as once, few or many, or as a class when expanded; others skip it.

V,size,D,J,CDR3,DNA
TRBV9,many,TRBD2,TRBJ2-3,CASSLRLADSTDTQYF,TGTGCCAGCAGCTTAAGACTAGCGGATAGCACAGATACGCAGTATTTT
TRBV3-1,many,NA,TRBJ2-7,CASSQEPGEYYEQYF,TGTGCCAGCAGCCAAGAGCCAGGGGAATACTACGAGCAGTACTTC
TRBV7-9,many,NA,TRBJ2-3,CASSRNQGSTDTQYF,TGTGCCAGCAGTCGTAATCAGGGGAGCACAGATACGCAGTATTTT
TRBV10-3,few,TRBD2,TRBJ2-3,CAIRRGLDTDTQYF,TGTGCCATCAGGCGGGGACTAGATACAGATACGCAGTATTTT
TRBV20-1,NA,NA,TRBJ2-1,CSARGGRGSYNEQFF,TGCAGTGCTAGGGGTGGGAGAGGCTCCTACAATGAGCAGTTCTTC
TRBV6-2/TRBV6-3,few,NA,TRBJ1-5,CASSYWNNQPQHF,TGTGCCAGCAGTTATTGGAATAATCAGCCCCAGCATTTT
TRBV6-2/TRBV6-3,NA,TRBD2,TRBJ2-3,CASSGAGGPTDTQYF,TGTGCCAGCAGCGGAGCGGGGGGGCCGACAGATACGCAGTATTTT
TRBV20-1,NA,TRBD2,TRBJ2-1,CSARDDERGNEQFF,TGCAGTGCTAGAGATGACGAGCGGGGCAATGAGCAGTTCTTC
TRBV4-3,many,NA,TRBJ2-3,CASSQAAWSDTQYF,TGCGCCAGCAGCCAAGCAGCGTGGTCAGATACGCAGTATTTT
TRBV7-2,few,TRBD1,TRBJ1-1,CASSPPDREAFF,TGTGCCAGCAGCCCGCCGGACAGGGAAGCTTTCTTT
TRBV29-1,many,NA,TRBJ2-7,CSVARSSHRESSYEQYF,TGCAGCGTTGCAAGGTCGTCCCACAGGGAGAGCTCCTACGAGCAGTACTTC
TRBV6-5,many,TRBD2,TRBJ2-7,CASNEGTSGGHEQYF,TGTGCCAGCAACGAGGGAACTAGCGGGGGGCACGAGCAGTACTTC
TRBV28,many,NA,TRBJ2-7,CASRQGGGEQYF,TGTGCCAGCAGACAGGGAGGAGGAGAGCAGTACTTC
TRBV29-1,many,NA,TRBJ2-7,CSVEDRGSYEQYF,TGCAGCGTTGAAGACAGGGGATCATACGAGCAGTACTTC
TRBV5-1,many,NA,TRBJ2-1,CASSLVGASNEQFF,TGCGCCAGCAGCTTGGTCGGGGCAAGCAATGAGCAGTTCTTC
TRBV7-9,NA,NA,TRBJ2-7,CASSPRSEEQYF,TGTGCCAGCAGCCCAAGGTCGGAGGAGCAGTACTTC
TRBV11-1,few,TRBD2,TRBJ2-6,CASSPDGLAGEAGANVLTF,TGTGCCAGCAGCCCGGACGGACTAGCGGGGGAGGCAGGGGCCAACGTCCTGACTTTC
TRBV4-3,NA,NA,TRBJ2-6,CASSQGVPSGANVLTF,TGCGCCAGCAGCCAAGGGGTGCCATCTGGGGCCAACGTCCTGACTTTC
TRBV28,many,NA,TRBJ1-6,CASKQSYNSPLHF,TGTGCCAGCAAGCAGTCTTATAATTCACCCCTCCACTTT
TRBV13,few,NA,TRBJ2-2,CASSLGTGEVDTGELFF,TGTGCCAGCAGCTTAGGCACAGGGGAGGTGGACACCGGGGAGCTGTTTTTT
TRBV12-3/TRBV12-4,many,NA,TRBJ1-2,CASSLQGNYGYTF,TGTGCCAGCAGTTTACAGGGGAACTATGGCTACACCTTC
TRBV4-2,many,TRBD2,TRBJ2-7,CASSQLAAGGVYEQYF,TGTGCCAGCAGCCAACTAGCCGCGGGGGGAGTCTACGAGCAGTACTTC
TRBV5-3,NA,NA,TRBJ2-3,CAIGPELLPSDTQYF,TGTGCCATCGGCCCTGAACTCCTCCCCTCGGATACGCAGTATTTT
TRBV9,NA,TRBD1,TRBJ2-7,CASSIGDRPTYEQYF,TGTGCCAGCAGCATAGGGGACAGGCCAACCTACGAGCAGTACTTC
TRBV7-9,many,NA,TRBJ2-1,CASSPSGAKSEQFF,TGTGCCAGCAGCCCAAGCGGAGCCAAGAGTGAGCAGTTCTTC
TRBV27,medium-sized,NA,TRBJ2-7,CASSFGQSYEQYF,TGTGCCAGCAGTTTTGGACAGTCCTACGAGCAGTACTTC
TRBV20-1,many,TRBD2,TRBJ2-7,CSASPDGTSGRGEQYF,TGCAGTGCTAGTCCCGACGGGACTAGCGGGAGAGGCGAGCAGTACTTC
TRBV3-1,few,NA,TRBJ2-1,CASSQLGHNEQFF,TGTGCCAGCAGCCAACTAGGGCACAATGAGCAGTTCTTC
TRBV7-2,NA,TRBD1,TRBJ2-1,CASSPGQGLEQFF,TGTGCCAGCAGCCCGGGACAGGGCCTCGAGCAGTTCTTC
TRBV12-3/TRBV12-4,many,TRBD1,TRBJ2-7,CASSIRDRGHEQYF,TGTGCCAGCAGTATCCGGGACAGGGGCCACGAGCAGTACTTC
TRBV7-8,many,NA,TRBJ2-5,CASSLGQKETQYF,TGTGCCAGCAGCTTAGGGCAAAAAGAGACCCAGTACTTC
TRBV5-1,few,TRBD2,TRBJ2-1,CASSWTSGNVYNEQFF,TGCGCCAGCAGCTGGACTAGCGGGAATGTCTACAATGAGCAGTTCTTC
TRBV15,NA,TRBD2,TRBJ2-3,CATSRELAGDFTDTQYF,TGTGCCACCAGCAGAGAACTAGCGGGGGACTTCACAGATACGCAGTATTTT
TRBV4-1,many,TRBD2,TRBJ2-3,CASSQFPLAGDTQYF,TGCGCCAGCAGCCAATTCCCCTTAGCGGGGGATACGCAGTATTTT
TRBV28,many,NA,TRBJ1-2,CASSSRTANYGYTF,TGTGCCAGCAGCTCACGCACCGCTAACTATGGCTACACCTTC
TRBV28,many,NA,TRBJ1-4,CASSDSGSLSEKLFF,TGTGCCAGCAGCGACTCCGGGTCCCTGTCGGAAAAACTGTTTTTT
TRBV29-1,many,NA,TRBJ1-5,CSVAAGRGNQPQHF,TGCAGCGTTGCTGCCGGGAGAGGGAATCAGCCCCAGCATTTT
TRBV5-1,many,TRBD1,TRBJ2-1,CASSRDRANNEQFF,TGCGCCAGCAGCAGGGACAGGGCCAACAATGAGCAGTTCTTC
TRBV24-1,many,TRBD1,TRBJ2-5,CATSDRRTGGKETQYF,TGTGCCACCAGTGATCGCCGGACAGGGGGAAAAGAGACCCAGTACTTC
TRBV5-4,few,TRBD2,TRBJ2-3,CASSTGLAGYTDTQYF,TGTGCCAGCAGCACGGGACTAGCGGGGTACACAGATACGCAGTATTTT
TRBV5-6,many,TRBD2,TRBJ2-1,CASSDLRLAGAGEQFF,TGTGCCAGCAGCGATCTTAGACTAGCGGGAGCGGGTGAGCAGTTCTTC
TRBV12-3/TRBV12-4,many,TRBD1,TRBJ1-1,CASRMDRGRPGTEAFF,TGTGCCAGCAGAATGGACAGGGGGCGGCCTGGCACTGAAGCTTTCTTT